The rows below give T cell receptor beta chains drawn from one sample of a study of CD8+CD57+ T cells in acquired aplastic anemia. TCRdb called the reads again in MiXCR, with one record for every CDR3 protein. Counted here are roughly 250,000 distinct CDR3 sequences, 82% occurring once; the ten biggest clones make up around 40%. Sequencing was done on a sample of sorted CD4+, CD8+, or CD8+CD57+ T cells (not recorded which) from PBMCs. These receptors all come from a human donor with aplastic anemia. Each CDR3 is given with its conserved first and last residue. Fields, in order: clone size, D gene, CDR3 length, V gene, J gene, CDR3 DNA, CDR3 protein. D genes are given only for firm matches. Clone size is given for some rows only: seen once, a few or many times, or a class if the clone is expanded.

clone_size: .; d_call: .; cdr3_length: 15; v_call: TRBV7-2; j_call: TRBJ1-2; cdr3_nt: TGTGCCAGCAGCTTGACTCGGGGCGCGACAGCCCGTTCCACCTTT; cdr3_aa: CASSLTRGATARSTF
clone_size: .; d_call: .; cdr3_length: 15; v_call: TRBV10-3; j_call: TRBJ2-2; cdr3_nt: TGTGCCAGCAGTGACGGTCCGGGGTGGGCCGGGGAGCTGTTTTTT; cdr3_aa: CASSDGPGWAGELFF
clone_size: once; d_call: TRBD1; cdr3_length: 16; v_call: TRBV12-3/TRBV12-4; j_call: TRBJ2-2; cdr3_nt: TGTGCCAGCAGTTCCTCGGGTACAGGGGGGATCGGGGAGCTGTTTTTT; cdr3_aa: CASSSSGTGGIGELFF
clone_size: few; d_call: TRBD1; cdr3_length: 16; v_call: TRBV19; j_call: TRBJ2-1; cdr3_nt: TGTGCCAGTAGTATAGGGACAGGGACTTCTTCCAATGAGCAGTTCTTC; cdr3_aa: CASSIGTGTSSNEQFF
clone_size: once; d_call: .; cdr3_length: 12; v_call: TRBV20-1; j_call: TRBJ2-3; cdr3_nt: TGCAGTGCTATCGGTGGAGCAGATACGCAGTATTTT; cdr3_aa: CSAIGGADTQYF
clone_size: .; d_call: .; cdr3_length: 14; v_call: TRBV20-1; j_call: TRBJ2-7; cdr3_nt: TGCAGTGCTAGTCCACCTACAAGGAACTCCGAGCAGTACTTC; cdr3_aa: CSASPPTRNSEQYF
clone_size: .; d_call: .; cdr3_length: 11; v_call: TRBV29-1; j_call: TRBJ2-7; cdr3_nt: TGCAGCGTTGACCGACACAACGAGCAGTACTTC; cdr3_aa: CSVDRHNEQYF
clone_size: .; d_call: .; cdr3_length: 14; v_call: TRBV13; j_call: TRBJ1-1; cdr3_nt: TGTGCCAGCAGCTCAGCAGGGTTGAACACTGAAGCTTTCTTT; cdr3_aa: CASSSAGLNTEAFF
clone_size: .; d_call: .; cdr3_length: 14; v_call: TRBV9; j_call: TRBJ1-2; cdr3_nt: TGTGCCAGCAGCGTAGGTCAGGGACTCTATGGCTACACCTTC; cdr3_aa: CASSVGQGLYGYTF
clone_size: .; d_call: TRBD1; cdr3_length: 16; v_call: TRBV2; j_call: TRBJ2-3; cdr3_nt: TGTGCCAGCGGCGCCGGGACAGCAGATCACAAAGATACGCAGTATTTT; cdr3_aa: CASGAGTADHKDTQYF
clone_size: .; d_call: .; cdr3_length: 14; v_call: TRBV7-9; j_call: TRBJ2-3; cdr3_nt: .; cdr3_aa: CTSSFAGGSVYGYF
clone_size: .; d_call: .; cdr3_length: 12; v_call: TRBV5-4; j_call: TRBJ2-4; cdr3_nt: TGTGCCAGCAGCGTGGAGGCGGACATTCAGTACTTC; cdr3_aa: CASSVEADIQYF
clone_size: .; d_call: .; cdr3_length: 17; v_call: TRBV7-3; j_call: TRBJ2-1; cdr3_nt: TGTGCCAGCAGCTCGGGAAGGGGGACCGAACAATACATTGAGCAGTTCTTC; cdr3_aa: CASSSGRGTEQYIEQFF
clone_size: many; d_call: TRBD1; cdr3_length: 14; v_call: TRBV20-1; j_call: TRBJ1-1; cdr3_nt: TGCAGTGCTACAGGACAGGGTGGAAAGGGTGAAGCTTTCTTT; cdr3_aa: CSATGQGGKGEAFF
clone_size: .; d_call: .; cdr3_length: 14; v_call: TRBV6-1; j_call: TRBJ2-1; cdr3_nt: TGTGTCAGCAGAATGGGGAGGGGGCTAGGTGAGCAGTTCTTC; cdr3_aa: CVSRMGRGLGEQFF
clone_size: once; d_call: .; cdr3_length: 15; v_call: TRBV7-8; j_call: TRBJ1-2; cdr3_nt: TGTGCCAGCGGGGTCGGGGGCACAGATACGCAGGGCTATACCTTC; cdr3_aa: CASGVGGTDTQGYTF
clone_size: .; d_call: .; cdr3_length: 14; v_call: TRBV7-2; j_call: TRBJ2-3; cdr3_nt: TGTGCCAGCAGCTTGGCCAGGGATTCTTACGAGCAGTACTTT; cdr3_aa: CASSLARDSYEQYF
clone_size: .; d_call: .; cdr3_length: 15; v_call: TRBV5-1; j_call: TRBJ2-5; cdr3_nt: TGCGCCAGCAGCTTGCGTTCGGACGATAATAAGACCCAGCACTTC; cdr3_aa: CASSLRSDDNKTQHF
clone_size: few; d_call: .; cdr3_length: 15; v_call: TRBV11-3; j_call: TRBJ2-3; cdr3_nt: TGTGCCAGCAGCTTAGAGACTACAGGAATAGATACGCAGTATTTT; cdr3_aa: CASSLETTGIDTQYF
clone_size: .; d_call: TRBD2; cdr3_length: 14; v_call: TRBV9; j_call: TRBJ2-3; cdr3_nt: TGTGCCAGCAACCTAGGGACTAGCCCTACCGGACAGAATTTT; cdr3_aa: CASNLGTSPTGQNF
clone_size: .; d_call: .; cdr3_length: 14; v_call: TRBV7-6; j_call: TRBJ1-5; cdr3_nt: TGTGCCAGCAGCTCAGAGGGAAGCAATCAGCCCCAGCATTTT; cdr3_aa: CASSSEGSNQPQHF
clone_size: .; d_call: .; cdr3_length: 15; v_call: TRBV7-2; j_call: TRBJ2-7; cdr3_nt: TGTGCCAGCAGCGTTACCCGAGGGGGGACCTATGGGCACTACTTC; cdr3_aa: CASSVTRGGTYGHYF
clone_size: .; d_call: .; cdr3_length: 15; v_call: TRBV9; j_call: TRBJ1-1; cdr3_nt: TGTGCCAGCAGCGTTGTGAGTAAACACTACGATCAGTCTTTCTTT; cdr3_aa: CASSVVSKHYDQSFF
clone_size: .; d_call: .; cdr3_length: 15; v_call: TRBV7-9; j_call: TRBJ1-2; cdr3_nt: TGTGACAGCGTACCTGTGGGGGGCGCGTTGATTGGTTACACCTTC; cdr3_aa: CDSVPVGGALIGYTF
clone_size: .; d_call: .; cdr3_length: 14; v_call: TRBV5-4; j_call: TRBJ2-5; cdr3_nt: TGCGCCAGCAGCCAAGCCCCAGACCAAGAGACCCAGTACTTC; cdr3_aa: CASSQAPDQETQYF
clone_size: .; d_call: .; cdr3_length: 10; v_call: TRBV20-1; j_call: TRBJ1-2; cdr3_nt: TGCAGTGCTAGTAACTATGGCTACACCTTC; cdr3_aa: CSASNYGYTF
clone_size: .; d_call: .; cdr3_length: 13; v_call: TRBV20-1; j_call: TRBJ1-1; cdr3_nt: TGCAGTGCTACCTCCACAGGGTTGTCTGAAGCTTTCTTT; cdr3_aa: CSATSTGLSEAFF
clone_size: .; d_call: .; cdr3_length: 15; v_call: TRBV7-8; j_call: TRBJ1-1; cdr3_nt: TGTGCCAGCAGCTTAGCGGGGGGTCGCGACACGCAGTGTTTCTTT; cdr3_aa: CASSLAGGRDTQCFF
clone_size: .; d_call: .; cdr3_length: 15; v_call: TRBV19; j_call: TRBJ1-3; cdr3_nt: TGTGCCAGCAGTTTTGACGCCAACTCTAGAAACACCATACATTTT; cdr3_aa: CASSFDANSRNTIHF
clone_size: once; d_call: .; cdr3_length: 13; v_call: TRBV20-1; j_call: TRBJ2-5; cdr3_nt: TGCAGTGCTAGAGATCTCAGCCTGGAGACCCAGTACTTC; cdr3_aa: CSARDLSLETQYF
clone_size: .; d_call: .; cdr3_length: 16; v_call: TRBV7-8; j_call: TRBJ1-2; cdr3_nt: TGTGCCAGCAGCTTAGCGGGAGGCCCCGTCGTACAGGGCTACACCTTC; cdr3_aa: CASSLAGGPVVQGYTF